The entry below gives a single T cell receptor (beta chain) sequence along with its context. Its antigen remains unidentified. The sample belongs to a study of beta chain features in type 1 diabetes. Findings and limits, study-wide: In all four CD4+ subsets, TCRB CDR3 length was significantly, moderately reduced in type 1 diabetes.

Expressed TCRB transcripts were sequenced, since all the RNA that had been isolated was reverse transcribed. Libraries were prepared by immunoSEQ multiplex PCR; TCRdb keeps only in-frame clonotypes and omits some of them. The sample yields about 650,000 clones, around an eighth seen once. CDR1 LGHNA and CDR2 YSLEER come from the germline V gene. V lost 1 base and J 0 bases, leaving 10 bases between the germline ends. The CDR3 extends over 16 amino acids. The rearrangement links TRBV4-3 to TRBJ1-3; D is ambiguous. Specimen: naive CD4+ T cells from blood. The sequence came from a man aged 25 to 40 with type 1 diabetes. The CDR3 here is CASSQGRLTSGNTIYF. The CDR3 coding sequence is TGCGCCAGCAGCCAAGGACGTCTCACCTCTGGAAACACCATATATTTT.